The 30 T cell receptor beta chains given below trace back to one sample, sequenced in a study of cytomegalovirus exposure and HLA in healthy donors. Use of 60 Vbeta and 13 Jbeta primers characterized the PCR. This table comes from immunoSEQ multiplex PCR, and its TCRdb copy is limited to in-frame clones, with some not included. The sample has under 50,000 clones, around 68% seen once. Sequenced: PBMCs. The origin of the receptors is a man younger than 40 in good health and CMV-seronegative.

This sequence joins TRBV29-1 and TRBJ2-5; D might be TRBD1 (6 bases). The tail of the sequence fits TRBJ2-7 better, so the J call may be wrong. Per the germline V gene, CDR1 is SQVTM and CDR2 is ANQGSEA. There are 13 residues in the CDR3. Here the CDR3 reads CSVTGAGDDEQYF. DNA of the CDR3: TGCAGCGTAACTGGGGCAGGGGACGACGAGCAGTACTTC.

This chain joins TRBV10-1 and TRBJ2-7; 11 bases map to TRBD1. V lost 3 bases and J lost 5; bases outside the gene matches: 6. Germline CDR1 and CDR2: WNHNN and SYGVQD (reference sequence). The CDR3 loop spans 15 amino acids. DNA for the CDR3: TGCGCCAGCAGTGACCCGGGACAGGGGGTGAACGAGCAGTACTTC. Its protein product is CASSDPGQGVNEQYF.

This clone was found once. The rearrangement joins TRBV2 to TRBJ1-5; D is unclear. Trimming removed 2 bases from V and 3 bases from J, with 11 bases in between. The CDR3 extends over 15 amino acids. Germline CDR1 is SNHLY and CDR2 is FYNNEI. Here the CDR3 reads CASSESRTHNQPQHF. The DNA for the CDR3 is TGTGCCAGCAGTGAATCACGGACTCACAATCAGCCCCAGCATTTT.

CDR3 nucleotide sequence: TGCAGCTTCCAACCGAGGGGGCTTGAAGCTTTCTTT. Translation: CSFQPRGLEAFF. V usage is TRBV29-1 and J usage is TRBJ1-1; TRBD1 matches 7 bases. V shed 8 bases, J shed 7 bases, and the junction held 10 bases outside the gene matches. The CDR3 extends over 12 amino acids. The germline V gene has CDR1 SQVTM and CDR2 ANQGSEA.

The V and J genes are TRBV5-1 and TRBJ2-2, with 7 bases fitting TRBD2. This CDR3 is 16 amino acids long. V gave up 4 bases and J gave up 1 base; unmatched junction bases: 7. The germline gives CDR1 SGHRS, CDR2 YFSETQ. The CDR3 region is CASSRGLDRNTGELFF. The CDR3 bases are TGCGCCAGCAGCCGCGGACTAGACCGGAACACCGGGGAGCTGTTTTTT. The full variable domain, with the rest looked up from reference TRBV5-1 and TRBJ2-2, is KAGVTQTPRYLIKTRGQQVTLSCSPISGHRSVSWYQQTPGQGLQFLFEYFSETQRNKGNFPGRFSGRQFSNSRSEMNVSTLELGDSALYLCASSRGLDRNTGELFFGEGSRLTVL.

The chain joins TRBV27 to TRBJ2-3, with D perhaps TRBD2 (5 bases). There are 18 residues in the CDR3. Trimming removed 2 bases at V and 2 bases at J, with 20 bases between. From germline, CDR1 is MNHEY and CDR2 SMNVEV (reference sequence). CDR3 loop: CASSLAPRGSWATDTQYF. Written as DNA, the CDR3 is TGTGCCAGCAGTTTAGCCCCCCGTGGGAGTTGGGCCACAGATACGCAGTATTTT.

V is TRBV16 and J is TRBJ2-5; a weak D match, TRBD1 (5 bases). With 5 bases removed from V and 2 bases from J, the gap between germline ends came to 9 bases. Germline-derived CDR1 and CDR2 are KGHSY and FQNENV. This CDR3 comprises 13 residues. The CDR3: CASSDNRQETQYF. The CDR3 DNA follows: TGTGCCAGCAGCGACAACAGGCAAGAGACCCAGTACTTC.

This clone has just one count. The genes are TRBV7-2 and TRBJ2-7; D perhaps matches TRBD1 (5 bases). The germline V gene has CDR1 SGHTA and CDR2 FQGNSA. The CDR3 totals 15 residues. V was trimmed by 3 bases and J by 2 bases, leaving 14 bases between them. CDR3 coding DNA: TGTGCCAGCAGCTTTTTCGGGCTAGGGGCCTACGAGCAGTACTTC. It translates to CASSFFGLGAYEQYF. Looking up the rest from reference TRBV7-2 and TRBJ2-7 gives the full variable domain: GAGVSQSPSNKVTEKGKDVELRCDPISGHTALYWYRQSLGQGLEFLIYFQGNSAPDKSGLPSDRFSAERTGGSVSTLTIQRTQQEDSAVYLCASSFFGLGAYEQYFGPGTRLTVT.

The chain employs TRBV5-6 and TRBJ2-3, with 7 nucleotides matching TRBD2. Germline V CDR1 and CDR2: SGHDT, YYEEEE. After removal of 3 bases from V and 6 bases from J, the junction contained 1 base not matched to a gene. The CDR3 length is 12 residues. The CDR3 here is CASSWGGDTQYF. CDR3 DNA sequence: TGTGCCAGCAGCTGGGGGGGGGATACGCAGTATTTT.

The V and J genes are TRBV5-4 and TRBJ1-2; 7 bases match TRBD1. Per germline, CDR1 SGHNT and CDR2 YYREEE (reference sequence). Germline trimming cut 1 base from V and 4 bases from J; bases unmatched to any gene: 4. The CDR3 has 14 residues. The DNA of the CDR3 is TGTGCCAGCAGCTTGAAGGGACAGAGCTATGGCTACACCTTC. Its protein is CASSLKGQSYGYTF. Combining the CDR3 with reference TRBV5-4 and TRBJ1-2 gives the whole variable domain ETGVTQSPTHLIKTRGQQVTLRCSSQSGHNTVSWYQQALGQGPQFIFQYYREEENGRGNFPPRFSGLQFPNYSSELNVNALELDDSALYLCASSLKGQSYGYTFGSGTRLTVV.

The chain is built from TRBV30 and TRBJ2-7, with 7 bases identical to TRBD1. The CDR3 is 12 amino acids. V lost 4 bases, J lost 5 bases, and 5 bases stayed unmatched. The V gene's germline CDR1 is GTSNPN and CDR2 SVGIG (reference sequence). In DNA form, the CDR3 reads TGTGCCTGGACACAGGGGTCCCACGAGCAGTACTTC. It is translated as CAWTQGSHEQYF.

The V call is TRBV7-2, the J call TRBJ2-1; tentatively, D is TRBD2 (6 bases). The germline V gene encodes CDR1 SGHTA and CDR2 FQGNSA. There are 15 residues in the CDR3. With 1 base removed from V and 2 bases from J, the gap between germline ends came to 9 bases. The CDR3 reads CASSLGPSAYNEQFF. CDR3 nucleotides: TGTGCCAGCAGCTTAGGTCCTAGCGCCTACAATGAGCAGTTCTTC. Together with reference TRBV7-2 and TRBJ2-1, the CDR3 gives the full variable domain: GAGVSQSPSNKVTEKGKDVELRCDPISGHTALYWYRQSLGQGLEFLIYFQGNSAPDKSGLPSDRFSAERTGGSVSTLTIQRTQQEDSAVYLCASSLGPSAYNEQFFGPGTRLTVL.

The rearrangement joins TRBV6-5 to TRBJ2-7, with TRBD2 matching over 9 bases. This CDR3 is 15 amino acids long. The V segment lost 3 bases and the J segment 1 base; nucleotides outside the gene matches: 4. The germline V gene has CDR1 MNHEY and CDR2 SVGAGI. Here the CDR3 DNA reads TGTGCCAGCAGTTATCCAACTAGCGGGTCCTACGAGCAGTACTTC. It yields the protein CASSYPTSGSYEQYF.

V is TRBV13 and J is TRBJ2-5; D perhaps matches TRBD2 (5 bases). CDR3 length equals 13 residues. Germline V gene sequence: CDR1 PRHDT, CDR2 FYEKMQ (reference sequence). Trimming took 2 bases from V and 5 from J, leaving 9 bases between them. The CDR3 bases are TGTGCCAGCAGCTTATTGGGAGTTGAGACCCAGTACTTC. Translating it yields CASSLLGVETQYF.

The genes are TRBV29-1 and TRBJ2-3, with 8 bases matching TRBD1. The CDR3 covers 13 residues. V shed 6 bases and J 3 bases; nucleotides not matched to a gene: 5. CDR1 and CDR2 from the germline V gene are SQVTM and ANQGSEA. CDR3 protein: CSVTGVGTDTQYF. The CDR3, as DNA: TGCAGCGTGACAGGGGTGGGGACAGATACGCAGTATTTT.

In DNA, the CDR3 is TGTGCCAGCAGTCGACTAGCGGTTAGGTACAATGAGCAGTTCTTC. Translation: CASSRLAVRYNEQFF. The chain joins TRBV6-5 to TRBJ2-1; the match to TRBD2 covers 9 bases. The CDR3 is 15 amino acids. J was trimmed by 4 bases and V by 5 bases; bases with no gene match: 6. CDR1 is MNHEY and CDR2 is SVGAGI in the germline V gene.

The CDR3: CASSFLLSGSQPQHF. DNA of the CDR3: TGTGCCAGCAGTTTTCTCCTATCAGGGTCCCAGCCCCAGCATTTT. This chain links TRBV6-6 with TRBJ1-5; a weak D match, TRBD1 (5 bases). CDR1 is MNHNY, CDR2 SVGAGI, per germline (reference sequence). CDR3 length: 15 amino acids. Trimming took 4 bases from V and 7 from J, leaving 17 bases between them.

The rearrangement uses TRBV15 and TRBJ1-1; 9 nucleotides agree with TRBD1. Trimming took 1 base from V and 5 from J; bases not matched to a gene: 5. Germline V lookup: CDR1 LNHNV, CDR2 YYDKDF (reference sequence). This CDR3 spans 15 amino acids. The CDR3 here is CATSRVGTGLTEAFF. The CDR3 DNA follows: TGTGCCACCAGCAGAGTTGGGACAGGGTTGACTGAAGCTTTCTTT.

The V gene is TRBV5-1, the J gene TRBJ2-3; TRBD2 might be the D (6 bases). Germline CDR1 is SGHRS and CDR2 is YFSETQ. V lost 0 bases and J lost 2, with 10 bases in between. This CDR3 spans 15 amino acids. CDR3 DNA sequence: TGCGCCAGCAGCTTGGGACTAGGAGACACAGATACGCAGTATTTT. It yields the protein CASSLGLGDTDTQYF.

This clone was counted a few times. The chain links TRBV5-1 to TRBJ1-1; possibly TRBD1 for D (5 bases). V was shortened by 4 bases and J by 3 bases, with 16 bases between the two germline ends. This CDR3 is built from 15 residues. Germline lookup yields CDR1 SGHRS and CDR2 YFSETQ. CDR3 bases: TGCGCCAGCAGCGGAACGGGCCGGGGGGACACTGAAGCTTTCTTT. Translation gives CASSGTGRGDTEAFF.

This clone has just a few counts. Other DNA sequences in this specimen translate into the identical CDR3. V and J are TRBV13 and TRBJ1-2; D possibly corresponds to TRBD1 (5 bases). The V gene lost 2 bases and the J gene lost 8 bases, with 27 bases spanning the gap. Germline CDR1 reads PRHDT; CDR2 reads FYEKMQ (reference sequence). CDR3 length: 18 residues. Written as DNA, the CDR3 is TGTGCCAGCAGCTTAAGGGCACTCACAGGAAATTGGGGAAACGGCTACACCTTC. It yields the protein CASSLRALTGNWGNGYTF.

The genes are TRBV30 and TRBJ2-1; D not certain. CDR1 GTSNPN and CDR2 SVGIG come from the germline V gene (reference sequence). The CDR3 contains 12 residues. Trimming removed 2 bases at V and 15 bases at J, with 17 bases between. CDR3 amino acids: CAWSYNTEFLFF. The CDR3 nucleotides are TGTGCCTGGAGTTACAACACGGAGTTTCTGTTCTTC.

V usage is TRBV30 and J usage is TRBJ2-3, with TRBD2 matching over 9 bases. Unmatched junction bases numbered 5, after V lost 3 bases and J lost 1 base. The CDR3 runs to 15 residues. The germline CDR1 and CDR2 sequences are GTSNPN and SVGIG (reference sequence). Here the CDR3 DNA reads TGTGCCTGGAGAAGTAGCGGGAGTGGCACAGATACGCAGTATTTT. This encodes CAWRSSGSGTDTQYF.

V usage is TRBV5-1 and J usage is TRBJ2-7, with 10 bases that match TRBD2. This CDR3 comprises 17 residues. The junction had 11 bases not matched to a gene; V was cut back by 3 bases and J by 2 bases. Germline lookup yields CDR1 SGHRS and CDR2 YFSETQ. The CDR3 loop reads CASSSHVASGGPYEQYF. In DNA, the CDR3 is TGCGCCAGCAGCTCACACGTGGCTAGCGGGGGCCCCTACGAGCAGTACTTC.

This chain joins TRBV9 and TRBJ2-1; 8 nucleotides align to TRBD2. CDR3 length equals 15 residues. V was pared by 4 bases and J by 4 bases, with 7 bases of the junction left unmatched. Germline assignment: CDR1 SGDLS and CDR2 YYNGEE. CDR3 residues: CASSPPSGSYNEQFF. The CDR3 DNA reads as TGTGCCAGCAGCCCCCCTAGCGGGTCATACAATGAGCAGTTCTTC.

This clone appeared a single time. The chain couples TRBV7-2 to TRBJ2-7; D remains unclear. CDR3 length: 14 amino acids. V shed 1 base and J shed 0 bases, with 7 bases lying between them. The germline gives CDR1 SGHTA, CDR2 FQGNSA. The CDR3 region is CASSLGSSSYEQYF. The CDR3 DNA sequence: TGTGCCAGCAGCTTAGGATCCAGCTCCTACGAGCAGTACTTC.

About this clone: Other DNA variants within this sample encode the same CDR3. The CDR3 nucleotides read TGTGCCTGGAGTCAGAGGGGGCAGGTGAGCTCCTATAATTCACCCCTCCACTTT. This sequence encodes CAWSQRGQVSSYNSPLHF. V is TRBV30 and J is TRBJ1-6; 7 positions match TRBD1. Trimming took 2 bases from V and 0 from J; bases not matched to a gene: 10. This CDR3 contains 18 residues. Germline V gene sequence: CDR1 GTSNPN, CDR2 SVGIG (reference sequence).

V is TRBV7-9 and J is TRBJ2-6, with 7 bases that match TRBD2. This CDR3 is 18 amino acids long. V lost 3 bases to trimming and J lost 4 bases; unmatched junction nucleotides: 12. Per the germline V gene, CDR1 is SEHNR and CDR2 is FQNEAQ (reference sequence). The CDR3 DNA reads TGTGCCAGCAGCTTGTCAGCGGGATTCCTAAGGGGGGCCAACGTCCTGACTTTC. It encodes CASSLSAGFLRGANVLTF.

V gene TRBV29-1 combines with J gene TRBJ2-2; perhaps TRBD1 as D (6 bases). Trimming removed 6 bases at V and 3 bases at J, with 14 bases between. The CDR3 extends over 14 amino acids. Germline CDR1 is SQVTM and CDR2 is ANQGSEA. The CDR3 is CSVGRQEYTGELFF. CDR3 coding DNA: TGCAGCGTGGGGAGACAGGAGTACACCGGGGAGCTGTTTTTT.

J is TRBJ1-2 and V is TRBV5-1, with D perhaps matching TRBD1 (6 bases). From germline, CDR1 is SGHRS and CDR2 YFSETQ. The CDR3 contains 15 residues. The V and J ends lost 5 bases and 0 bases respectively, with 14 bases between them. This chain's CDR3 is CASRATGAPNYGYTF. CDR3 coding DNA: TGCGCCAGCAGGGCGACAGGCGCCCCTAACTATGGCTACACCTTC.